This T cell receptor (beta chain) was sequenced during a study of blood T cell repertoires in COVID-19. The wider study: Italy, Spain and the United States were the sources of the convalescent and acute COVID-19 samples. PBMCs, B-cell-depleted T cells, or T cells provided the cDNA or gDNA that made up the material.

In the original analysis: How many nucleated cells were present was estimated from reference gene primer amplification. Assay: immunoSEQ multiplex PCR; the TCRdb copy retains only in-frame clones and omits some. V and J calls and clone size follow that table, whereas D and trimming were derived from the DNA. The sample consists of roughly 260,000 clones, approximately 86% of them appearing once. The sequence was collected from a woman aged 25 to 45 with acute COVID-19. What was sequenced was PBMCs or T cells enriched from blood (not recorded which).

CDR3 DNA sequence: TGTGCCAGCAGCCCCGGGGGTAGCGGGAGCAATGAGCAGTTCTTC. It translates to CASSPGGSGSNEQFF. The genes are TRBV11-3 and TRBJ2-1, with TRBD2 matching 9 bases. Germline-derived CDR1 and CDR2 are SGHNT and YENEEA. The trim removed 5 bases at V and 6 bases at J, leaving 8 bases unmatched. The length of the CDR3 is 15 residues.